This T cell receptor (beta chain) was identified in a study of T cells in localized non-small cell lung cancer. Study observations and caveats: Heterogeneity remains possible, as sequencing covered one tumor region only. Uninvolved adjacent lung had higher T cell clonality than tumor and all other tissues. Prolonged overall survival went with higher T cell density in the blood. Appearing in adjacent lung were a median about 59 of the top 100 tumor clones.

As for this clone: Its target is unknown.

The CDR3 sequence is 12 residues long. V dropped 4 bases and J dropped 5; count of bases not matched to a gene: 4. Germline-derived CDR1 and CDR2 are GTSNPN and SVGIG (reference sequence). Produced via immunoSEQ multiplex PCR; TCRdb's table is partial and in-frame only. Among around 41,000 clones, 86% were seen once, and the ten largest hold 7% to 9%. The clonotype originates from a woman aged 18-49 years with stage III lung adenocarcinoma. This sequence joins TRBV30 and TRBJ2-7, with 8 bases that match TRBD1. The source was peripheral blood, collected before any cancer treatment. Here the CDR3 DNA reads TGTGCCTGGAAAAAGGACAGGGACGAGCAGTACTTC. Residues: CAWKKDRDEQYF.